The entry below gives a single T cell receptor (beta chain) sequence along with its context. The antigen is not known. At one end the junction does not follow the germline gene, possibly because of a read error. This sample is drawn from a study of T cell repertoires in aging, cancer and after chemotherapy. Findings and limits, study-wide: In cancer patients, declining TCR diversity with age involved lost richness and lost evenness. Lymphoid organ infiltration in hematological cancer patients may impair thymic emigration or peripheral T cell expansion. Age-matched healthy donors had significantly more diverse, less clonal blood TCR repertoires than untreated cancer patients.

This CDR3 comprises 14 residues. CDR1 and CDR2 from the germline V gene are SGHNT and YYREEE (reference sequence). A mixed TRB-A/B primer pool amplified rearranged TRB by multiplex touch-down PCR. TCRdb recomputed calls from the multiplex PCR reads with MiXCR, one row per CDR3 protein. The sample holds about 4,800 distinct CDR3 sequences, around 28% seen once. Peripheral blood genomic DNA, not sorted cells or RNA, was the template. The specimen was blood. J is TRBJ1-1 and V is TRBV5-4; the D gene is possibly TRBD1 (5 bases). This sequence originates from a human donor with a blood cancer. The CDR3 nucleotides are TGCGCCAGCAGCATCCAGGGACCTGGCACTGAAGCTTTCTTT. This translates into CASSIQGPGTEAFF.